The present TCR beta chain was sequenced within a study of blood T cell repertoires in COVID-19. Germline V gene sequence: CDR1 MNHEY, CDR2 SMNVEV (reference sequence). The V end lost 1 base, the J end lost 0 bases, and 10 bases lay between the germline ends. The CDR3 is 16 residues long. How the authors handled the data: By means of reference gene primer amplification, nucleated cell counts were estimated. Produced via immunoSEQ multiplex PCR; TCRdb's table is partial and in-frame only. V, J and clone size reflect that table, while D and trimming were determined from the DNA. The repertoire includes roughly 140,000 clones, 84% of them detected once, and 4.5% to 6% sits in the top ten. Each participant's cohort was designated according to participant-reported clinical history. Exposed participants came across a COVID-19 case within 2 weeks before study entry.

The source of this sequence is a woman aged 50 to 60 who had been exposed to COVID-19. The genes are TRBV27 and TRBJ1-5; D is ambiguous. Sequencing used PBMCs or T cells enriched from blood (not recorded which). CDR3 sequence (DNA): TGTGCCAGCAGTTTATTTGGAGGCTATAGCAATCAGCCCCAGCATTTT. As protein: CASSLFGGYSNQPQHF.